These T cell receptor beta chains were read from a single sample in a study of cytomegalovirus exposure and HLA in healthy donors. Profiled with immunoSEQ multiplex PCR; TCRdb holds only in-frame clones, not every one. The data hold about 110,000 clones, with roughly 70% observed a single time. Sequencing was carried out using PBMCs. These receptors were collected from a man aged 35-49 years in good health and CMV-seropositive. The CDR3 runs from the conserved cysteine through the conserved F or W. A D gene is named only where the DNA matches it firmly. For some rows the clone size is stated as once, few or many, or as a class when expanded; others skip it.

d_call	j_call	cdr3_length	clone_size	v_call	cdr3_nt	cdr3_aa
TRBD2	TRBJ2-2	16	once	TRBV19	TGTGCCAGTATACCTAGCGGGAGGGAGAACACCGGGGAGCTGTTTTTT	CASIPSGRENTGELFF
TRBD2	TRBJ2-3	18	NA	TRBV5-4	TGTGCCAGCAGCTCCCTCGAGTCCAGCGGGATCAGTGGGAATACGCAGTATTTT	CASSSLESSGISGNTQYF
TRBD2	TRBJ2-5	16	NA	TRBV18	TGTGCCAGCTCACCGGCGGGAGGGCCATGGGGAGAGACCCAGTACTTC	CASSPAGGPWGETQYF
TRBD2	TRBJ2-5	15	few	TRBV4-3	TGCGCCAGCAGCCGGGGACTAGCGGGGCAAGAGACCCAGTACTTC	CASSRGLAGQETQYF
TRBD2	TRBJ2-3	15	NA	TRBV5-1	TGCGCCAGCAGCTTGTTCGGGGGGGAAACAGATACGCAGTATTTT	CASSLFGGETDTQYF
TRBD1	TRBJ1-2	16	NA	TRBV5-4	TGTGCCAGCAGCTTGTATTCTAGCGACAGGGCAAGTGGCTACACCTTC	CASSLYSSDRASGYTF
NA	TRBJ2-3	14	few	TRBV5-4	TGTGCCAGCAGCTTGGGGACTGGCACAGATACGCAGTATTTT	CASSLGTGTDTQYF
TRBD1	TRBJ2-7	15	few	TRBV18	TGTGCCAGCTCCGGGGACAGGGGAAGTTTCTACGAGCAGTACTTC	CASSGDRGSFYEQYF
NA	TRBJ2-7	15	once	TRBV5-6	TGTGCCAGCAGCTCGACCGAAACCCCCGGGGACGAGCAGTACTTC	CASSSTETPGDEQYF
TRBD1	TRBJ1-5	13	NA	TRBV6-6	TGTGCCAGCAGTCGAGACCGACAGGGACCCCAGCATTTT	CASSRDRQGPQHF
TRBD1	TRBJ2-7	13	NA	TRBV29-1	TGCAGCGTCGCCAGGGACAGGAACTACGAGCAGTACTTC	CSVARDRNYEQYF
TRBD2	TRBJ2-7	14	NA	TRBV5-4	TGTGCCAGCAGCTTTTACGGGAGGGCCCACGAGCAGTACTTC	CASSFYGRAHEQYF
NA	TRBJ1-2	13	NA	TRBV6-5	TGTGCCAGCAGTTACAGAGAGGACTATGGCTACACCTTC	CASSYREDYGYTF
NA	TRBJ2-1	16	NA	TRBV18	TGTGCCAGCTCACAATCCGAGGAGATTGCCTACAATGAGCAGTTCTTC	CASSQSEEIAYNEQFF
NA	TRBJ2-7	13	NA	TRBV19	TGTGCCAGTAGTCCTGGACTTTCTTACGAGCAGTACTTC	CASSPGLSYEQYF
NA	TRBJ2-3	14	NA	TRBV10-2	TGCGCCAGCAGTGACGGGGTTGCGACAGATACGCAGTATTTT	CASSDGVATDTQYF
NA	TRBJ1-2	14	NA	TRBV7-9	TGTGCCAGCAGCTTAGCGTCCAGGGCACAAGGCTACACCTTC	CASSLASRAQGYTF
NA	TRBJ1-5	15	NA	TRBV5-1	TGCGCCAGCAGCGAGGGACAAGCACCCAATCAGCCCCAGCATTTT	CASSEGQAPNQPQHF
TRBD1	TRBJ2-7	15	NA	TRBV19	TGTGCCAGTAGTCCTACGGCAGGGGGATTTGAGGAGCAGTACTTC	CASSPTAGGFEEQYF
TRBD2	TRBJ2-1	16	NA	TRBV7-9	TGTGCCAGCAGCTCCCCTAGCGGGAGTTCGTACAATGAGCAGTTCTTC	CASSSPSGSSYNEQFF
TRBD2	TRBJ2-3	15	once	TRBV2	TGTGCCAGCAGCGGACTAGCGGGGAGCACAGATACGCAGTATTTT	CASSGLAGSTDTQYF
TRBD2	TRBJ2-1	16	many	TRBV6-5	TGTGCCAGCAGTTATGCCCCGGGGAGGGTGGGTAATGAGCAGTTCTTC	CASSYAPGRVGNEQFF
NA	TRBJ1-1	15	NA	TRBV30	TGTGCCTGGAGGGCGGGGGGCAGATTTGACACTGAAGCTTTCTTT	CAWRAGGRFDTEAFF
TRBD2	TRBJ2-1	15	NA	TRBV10-1	TGCGCCAGCAGAGTCCCCGGGACTACCTACAATGAGCAGTTCTTC	CASRVPGTTYNEQFF
TRBD2	TRBJ2-5	18	NA	TRBV15	TGTGCCACCAGCAGGGGTGGGCTAGCGGGAGTATTAGGGGAGACCCAGTACTTC	CATSRGGLAGVLGETQYF
TRBD1	TRBJ1-2	16	NA	TRBV19	TGTGCCACCTCGACAGGGGGCCTGGGATTTGACTATGGCTACACCTTC	CATSTGGLGFDYGYTF
TRBD2	TRBJ2-1	15	once	TRBV5-6	TGTGCCAGCAGCGCAGGACTAGCGGATTACAATGAGCAGTTCTTC	CASSAGLADYNEQFF
NA	TRBJ2-5	15	NA	TRBV29-1	TGCAGCGTTAGGAGAAACAGCGGGCTACAAGAGACCCAGTACTTC	CSVRRNSGLQETQYF
NA	TRBJ2-1	13	NA	TRBV6-5	TGTGCCAGCAGTCCCTACCAGGGGAATGAGCAGTTCTTC	CASSPYQGNEQFF
TRBD1	TRBJ1-1	13	NA	TRBV7-3	TGTGCCAGCAGCCCGCGACAGGGTTGGGAAGCTTTCTTT	CASSPRQGWEAFF
NA	TRBJ2-3	15	NA	TRBV27	TGTGCCAGCAGTTTAAGGGGCAGGGGCGTAGATACGCAGTATTTT	CASSLRGRGVDTQYF
NA	TRBJ2-5	14	NA	TRBV30	TGTGCCTGGAGTCATCAGGGGTACCAAGAGACCCAGTACTTC	CAWSHQGYQETQYF
TRBD2	TRBJ2-7	20	NA	TRBV4-1	TGCGCCAGCAGCCAAGTCCCCCGGACGGGTAGAACGGGAGGGCCAGGCGAGCAGTACTTC	CASSQVPRTGRTGGPGEQYF
TRBD1	TRBJ2-5	17	NA	TRBV29-1	TGCAGCGTTGAAGATCCGGTGGGACAGGGGCTCGGGGAGACCCAGTACTTC	CSVEDPVGQGLGETQYF
NA	TRBJ1-1	15	once	TRBV2	TGTGCCAGCAGACCCCCCTGGGGGCCGGGGACTGAAGCTTTCTTT	CASRPPWGPGTEAFF
NA	TRBJ1-1	14	once	TRBV7-2	TGTGCCAGCAGCTTCGATCCTTTCGGGGCTGAAGCTTTCTTT	CASSFDPFGAEAFF
TRBD1	TRBJ1-2	21	NA	TRBV2	TGTGCCAGCAGTGAAGCTACATTCGACCGGGACAGGGGGCGCCGGGACTATGGCTACACCTTC	CASSEATFDRDRGRRDYGYTF
TRBD1	TRBJ1-2	14	NA	TRBV7-2	TGTGCCAGCAGCTACCGGACAGGGGAGCATGGCTACACCTTC	CASSYRTGEHGYTF
TRBD1	TRBJ2-3	15	few	TRBV5-6	TGTGCCAGCAGCTCGGGACAGGGTTTAAGAGATACGCAGTATTTT	CASSSGQGLRDTQYF
TRBD2	TRBJ2-1	15	NA	TRBV5-4	TGTGCCAGCAGCGGAATAGCGGGGGCCTACAATGAGCAGTTCTTC	CASSGIAGAYNEQFF
TRBD1	TRBJ1-3	15	NA	TRBV5-1	TGCGCCAGCAGCTCGGGACAGGGCTCTGGAAACACCATATATTTT	CASSSGQGSGNTIYF
TRBD2	TRBJ2-1	16	NA	TRBV7-2	TGTGCCAGCAGCTCCCGAGAGCGGCTAGCGGGAGGATGGGTGTTCTTC	CASSSRERLAGGWVFF
TRBD1	TRBJ1-1	15	NA	TRBV5-1	TGCGCCAGCAGCCTGGGACAGACGACCCCAGATGAAGCTTTCTTT	CASSLGQTTPDEAFF
TRBD1	TRBJ2-7	14	NA	TRBV27	TGTGCCAGCAGTCGCTCGTGGGACAGCTACGAGCAGTACTTC	CASSRSWDSYEQYF
NA	TRBJ1-5	14	NA	TRBV7-6	TGTGCCAGCAGCCTGAGGGTTGGCAATCAGCCCCAGCATTTT	CASSLRVGNQPQHF
NA	TRBJ2-5	15	NA	TRBV2	TGTGCCAGCAGTGAAGCGAGTGGGGGGCAAGAGACCCAGTACTTC	CASSEASGGQETQYF
NA	TRBJ2-7	13	NA	TRBV30	TGTGCCTGGAGTGCAGGCGCAACCTACGAGCAGTACTTC	CAWSAGATYEQYF
TRBD1	TRBJ1-5	14	NA	TRBV5-6	TGTGCCAGCAGCAAACAGGGGTCGGGGCAGCCCCAGCATTTT	CASSKQGSGQPQHF